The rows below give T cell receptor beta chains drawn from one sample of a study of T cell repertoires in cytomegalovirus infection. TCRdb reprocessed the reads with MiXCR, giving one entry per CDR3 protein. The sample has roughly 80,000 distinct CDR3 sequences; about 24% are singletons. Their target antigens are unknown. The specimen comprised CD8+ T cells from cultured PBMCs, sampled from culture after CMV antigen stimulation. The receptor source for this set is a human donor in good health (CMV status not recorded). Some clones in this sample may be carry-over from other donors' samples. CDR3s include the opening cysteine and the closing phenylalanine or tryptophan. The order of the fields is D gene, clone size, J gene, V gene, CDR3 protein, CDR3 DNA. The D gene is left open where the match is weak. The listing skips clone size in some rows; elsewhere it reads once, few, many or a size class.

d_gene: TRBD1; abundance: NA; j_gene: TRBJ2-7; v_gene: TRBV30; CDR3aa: CAWSVDRGSEQYF; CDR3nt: TGTGCCTGGAGTGTGGACAGGGGTAGCGAGCAGTACTTC
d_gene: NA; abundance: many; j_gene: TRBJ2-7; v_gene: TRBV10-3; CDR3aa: CAISDGQLYEQYF; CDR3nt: TGTGCCATCAGTGACGGACAGCTCTACGAGCAGTACTTC
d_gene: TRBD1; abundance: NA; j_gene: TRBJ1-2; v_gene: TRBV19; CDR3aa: CASMGQGTPSYGYTF; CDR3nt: TGTGCCAGTATGGGACAGGGGACTCCTTCGTATGGCTACACCTTC
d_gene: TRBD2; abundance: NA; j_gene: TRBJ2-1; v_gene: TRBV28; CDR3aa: CASSLRTSGVNEQFF; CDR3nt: TGTGCCAGCAGTTTAAGGACTAGCGGGGTAAATGAGCAGTTCTTC
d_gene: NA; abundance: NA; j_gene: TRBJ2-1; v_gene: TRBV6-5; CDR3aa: CASSYVVSNEQFF; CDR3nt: TGTGCCAGCAGTTATGTAGTCTCAAATGAGCAGTTCTTC
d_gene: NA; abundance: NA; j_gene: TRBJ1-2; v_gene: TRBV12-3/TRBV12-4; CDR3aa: CASSLGRQALGYTF; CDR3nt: TGTGCCAGCAGTTTAGGGCGACAGGCCCTCGGCTACACCTTC
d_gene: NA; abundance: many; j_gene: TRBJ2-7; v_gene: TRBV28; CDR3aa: CASSIPLGGAQDEQYF; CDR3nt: TGTGCCAGCAGTATCCCTTTGGGGGGGGCCCAGGACGAGCAGTACTTC
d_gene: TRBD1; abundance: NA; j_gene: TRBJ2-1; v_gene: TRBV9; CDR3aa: CASSEGDRGDEQFF; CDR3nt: TGTGCCAGCAGCGAGGGGGACAGGGGGGATGAGCAGTTCTTC
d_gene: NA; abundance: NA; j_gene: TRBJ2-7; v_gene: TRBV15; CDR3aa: CATSREGLGYEQYF; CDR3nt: TGTGCCACCAGCAGAGAAGGCTTGGGCTACGAGCAGTACTTC
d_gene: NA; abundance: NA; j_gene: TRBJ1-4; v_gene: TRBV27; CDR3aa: CATHRGTNEKLFF; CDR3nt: TGTGCCACGCACAGAGGGACTAATGAAAAACTGTTTTTT
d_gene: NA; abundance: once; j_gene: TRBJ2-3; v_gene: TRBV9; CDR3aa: CASSLISNPDTQYF; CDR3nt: TGTGCCAGCAGCCTGATTAGTAACCCAGATACGCAGTATTTT
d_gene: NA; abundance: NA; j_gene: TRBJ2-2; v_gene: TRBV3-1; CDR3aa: CASSQGQTTGELFF; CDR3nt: TGTGCCAGCAGCCAAGGACAGACCACCGGGGAGCTGTTTTTT
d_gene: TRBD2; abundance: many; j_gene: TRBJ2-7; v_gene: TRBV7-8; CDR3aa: CASSATSAIPYEQYF; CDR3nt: TGTGCCAGCAGTGCGACTAGCGCAATACCCTACGAGCAGTACTTC
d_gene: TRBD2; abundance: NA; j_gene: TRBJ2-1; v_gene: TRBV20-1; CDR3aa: CSAIPSGIAYNEQFF; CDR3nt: TGCAGTGCTATACCTAGCGGAATCGCCTACAATGAGCAGTTCTTC
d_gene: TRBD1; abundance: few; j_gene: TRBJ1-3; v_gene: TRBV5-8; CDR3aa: CASSPKTGGGNTIYF; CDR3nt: TGTGCCAGCAGCCCGAAGACAGGGGGGGGAAACACCATATATTTT
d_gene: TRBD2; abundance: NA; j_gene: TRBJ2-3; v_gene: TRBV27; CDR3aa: CASSPRTSGAEDTQYF; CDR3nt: TGTGCCAGCAGTCCCCGGACTAGCGGGGCCGAAGATACGCAGTATTTT
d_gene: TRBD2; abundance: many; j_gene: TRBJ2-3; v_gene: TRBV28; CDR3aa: CASSLFSGMGDTQYF; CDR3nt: TGTGCCAGCAGTTTATTTAGCGGGATGGGAGATACGCAGTATTTT
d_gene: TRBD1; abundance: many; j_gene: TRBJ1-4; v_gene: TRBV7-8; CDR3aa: CASSPTGNGREKLFF; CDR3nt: TGTGCCAGCAGCCCGACAGGGAACGGGCGTGAAAAACTGTTTTTT
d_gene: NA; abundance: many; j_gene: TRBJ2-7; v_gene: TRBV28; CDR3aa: CASTLLDKPYEQYF; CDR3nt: TGTGCCAGCACCCTTCTCGACAAGCCCTACGAGCAGTACTTC
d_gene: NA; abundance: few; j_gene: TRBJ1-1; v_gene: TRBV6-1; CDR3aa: CASSPRGADTEAFF; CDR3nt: TGTGCCAGCAGCCCACGGGGGGCGGACACTGAAGCTTTCTTT
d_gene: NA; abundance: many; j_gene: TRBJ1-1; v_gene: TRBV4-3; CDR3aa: CASSQTGNTEAFF; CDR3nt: TGCGCCAGCAGCCAAACAGGGAACACTGAAGCTTTCTTT
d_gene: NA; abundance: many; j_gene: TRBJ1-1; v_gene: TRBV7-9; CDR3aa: CASSLTGTWNTEAFF; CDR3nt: TGTGCCAGCAGCTTAACCGGGACCTGGAACACTGAAGCTTTCTTT
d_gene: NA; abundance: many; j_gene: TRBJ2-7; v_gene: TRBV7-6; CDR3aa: CASSPQDSYEQYF; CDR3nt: TGTGCCAGCAGCCCCCAAGACAGTTACGAGCAGTACTTC
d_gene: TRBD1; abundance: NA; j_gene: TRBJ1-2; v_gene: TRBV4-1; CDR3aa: CASSHLGQGVVYGYTF; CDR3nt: TGCGCCAGCAGCCACCTGGGACAGGGGGTGGTCTATGGCTACACCTTC
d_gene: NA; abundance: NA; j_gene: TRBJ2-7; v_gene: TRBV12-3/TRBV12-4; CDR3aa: CASSPWRNFYEQYF; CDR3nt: TGTGCCAGCAGTCCTTGGAGAAACTTCTACGAGCAGTACTTC
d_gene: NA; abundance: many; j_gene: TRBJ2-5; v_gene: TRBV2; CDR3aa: CASSEGAVEETQYF; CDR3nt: TGTGCCAGCAGTGAGGGGGCCGTTGAAGAGACCCAGTACTTC
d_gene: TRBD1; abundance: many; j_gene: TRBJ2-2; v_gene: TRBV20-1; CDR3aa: CSARETGGTGELFF; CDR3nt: TGCAGTGCTAGAGAGACAGGGGGAACCGGGGAGCTGTTTTTT
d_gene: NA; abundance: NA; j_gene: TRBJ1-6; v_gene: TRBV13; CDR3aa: CASSSTGFGNSPLHF; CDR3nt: TGTGCCAGCAGCTCAACAGGGTTTGGAAATTCACCCCTCCACTTT
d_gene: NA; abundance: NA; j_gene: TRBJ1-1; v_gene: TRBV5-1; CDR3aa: CASSLEGGERTEAFF; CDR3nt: TGCGCCAGCAGCTTGGAAGGGGGGGAGAGGACTGAAGCTTTCTTT
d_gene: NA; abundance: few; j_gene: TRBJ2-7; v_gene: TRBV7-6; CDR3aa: CASSLYGGGSSYEQYF; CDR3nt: TGTGCCAGCAGCTTATATGGCGGAGGGAGCTCCTACGAGCAGTACTTC
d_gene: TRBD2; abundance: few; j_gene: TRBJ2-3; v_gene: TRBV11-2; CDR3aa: CASSPSGTSGGDTDTQYF; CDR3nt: TGTGCCAGCAGCCCTAGCGGGACTAGCGGGGGGGACACAGATACGCAGTATTTT
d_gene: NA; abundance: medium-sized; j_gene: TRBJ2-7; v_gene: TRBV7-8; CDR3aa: CASSLMTGSSYEQYF; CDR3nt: TGTGCCAGCAGCTTAATGACAGGTAGCTCCTACGAGCAGTACTTC
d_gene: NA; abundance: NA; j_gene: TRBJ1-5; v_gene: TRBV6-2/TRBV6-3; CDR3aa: CASTGDGINQPQHF; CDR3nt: TGTGCCAGCACCGGGGACGGGATCAATCAGCCCCAGCATTTT
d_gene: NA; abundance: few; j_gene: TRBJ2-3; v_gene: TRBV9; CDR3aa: CASSEEGADTQYF; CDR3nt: TGTGCCAGCAGCGAGGAGGGAGCAGATACGCAGTATTTT
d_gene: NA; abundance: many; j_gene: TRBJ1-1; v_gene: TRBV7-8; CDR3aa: CASSLGQGGNTEAFF; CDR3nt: TGTGCCAGCAGCTTAGGGCAGGGCGGGAACACTGAAGCTTTCTTT
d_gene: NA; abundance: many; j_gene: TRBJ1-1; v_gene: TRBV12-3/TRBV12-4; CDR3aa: CASSAGPGTEAFF; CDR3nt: TGTGCCAGCAGTGCGGGACCGGGCACTGAAGCTTTCTTT
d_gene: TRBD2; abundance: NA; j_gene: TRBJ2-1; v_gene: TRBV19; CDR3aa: CASSTSGYLHNEQFF; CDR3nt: TGTGCCAGTAGTACTAGCGGGTATCTACACAATGAGCAGTTCTTC
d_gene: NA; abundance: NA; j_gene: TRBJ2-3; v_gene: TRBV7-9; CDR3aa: CASSPRGVRTDTQYF; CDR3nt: TGTGCCAGCAGCCCTAGGGGAGTCCGCACAGATACGCAGTATTTT
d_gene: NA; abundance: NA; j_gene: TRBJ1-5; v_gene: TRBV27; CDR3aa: CASSEAGLGNQPQHF; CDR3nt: TGTGCCAGCAGTGAGGCGGGTCTCGGTAATCAGCCCCAGCATTTT
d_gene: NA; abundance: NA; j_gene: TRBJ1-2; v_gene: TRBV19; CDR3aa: CASSMAPGADYGYTF; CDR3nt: TGTGCCAGTAGTATGGCCCCAGGAGCGGACTATGGCTACACCTTC
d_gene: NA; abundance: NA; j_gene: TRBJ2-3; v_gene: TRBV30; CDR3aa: CAWSDAGLSTDTQYF; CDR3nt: TGTGCCTGGAGTGACGCGGGACTTAGCACAGATACGCAGTATTTT
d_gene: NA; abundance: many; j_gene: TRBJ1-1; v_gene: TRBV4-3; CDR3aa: CASSQDWAANTEAFF; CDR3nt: TGCGCCAGCAGCCAAGATTGGGCCGCGAACACTGAAGCTTTCTTT
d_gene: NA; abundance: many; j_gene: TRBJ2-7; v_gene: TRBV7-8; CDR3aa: CASSSPGQQPDEQYF; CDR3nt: TGTGCCAGCAGCTCCCCGGGACAACAGCCCGACGAGCAGTACTTC
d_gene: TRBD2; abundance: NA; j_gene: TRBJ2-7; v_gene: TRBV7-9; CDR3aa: CASSETSGSSYEQYF; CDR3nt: TGTGCCAGCAGCGAAACTAGCGGGAGCTCCTACGAGCAGTACTTC
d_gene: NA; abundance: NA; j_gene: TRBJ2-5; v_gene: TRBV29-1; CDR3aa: CSVELGQNEETQYF; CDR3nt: TGCAGCGTTGAACTAGGACAGAATGAAGAGACCCAGTACTTC
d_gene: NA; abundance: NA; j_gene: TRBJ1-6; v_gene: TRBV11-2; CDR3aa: CASRALGGVGSPLHF; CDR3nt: TGTGCCAGCAGAGCGTTAGGGGGGGTCGGATCACCCCTCCACTTT
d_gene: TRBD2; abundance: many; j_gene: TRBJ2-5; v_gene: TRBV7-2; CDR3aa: CASSHGTSGRKDQETQYF; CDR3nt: TGTGCCAGCAGCCACGGGACTAGCGGGAGGAAGGACCAAGAGACCCAGTACTTC
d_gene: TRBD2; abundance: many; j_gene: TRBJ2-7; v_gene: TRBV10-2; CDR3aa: CASHGTSASYEQYF; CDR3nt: TGCGCCAGCCACGGGACTAGCGCGTCCTACGAGCAGTACTTC
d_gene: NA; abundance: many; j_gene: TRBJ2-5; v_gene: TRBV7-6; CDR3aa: CASSLEFRSKTQYF; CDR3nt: TGTGCCAGCAGCTTAGAGTTCAGGAGCAAGACCCAGTACTTC
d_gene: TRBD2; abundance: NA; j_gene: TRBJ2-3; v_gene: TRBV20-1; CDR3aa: CSARDYQLAGGPGTDTQYF; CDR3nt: TGCAGTGCTAGAGATTACCAACTAGCGGGAGGGCCCGGCACAGATACGCAGTATTTT
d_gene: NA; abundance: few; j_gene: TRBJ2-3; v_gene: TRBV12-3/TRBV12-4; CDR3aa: CASSPRRGGITAGDTDTQYF; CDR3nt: TGTGCCAGCAGTCCCCGCCGCGGGGGCATAACCGCGGGGGACACAGATACGCAGTATTTT
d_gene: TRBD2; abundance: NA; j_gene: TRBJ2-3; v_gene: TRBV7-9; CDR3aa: CASSLGASGSTDTQYF; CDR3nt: TGTGCCAGCAGCTTAGGGGCTAGCGGCAGCACAGATACGCAGTATTTT
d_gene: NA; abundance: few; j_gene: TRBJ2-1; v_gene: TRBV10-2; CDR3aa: CASGDSYNEQFF; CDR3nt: TGCGCCAGCGGTGACAGTTACAATGAGCAGTTCTTC
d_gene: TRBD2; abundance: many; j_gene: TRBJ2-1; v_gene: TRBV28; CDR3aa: CASRTSGGAYNEQFF; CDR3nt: TGTGCCAGCAGGACTAGCGGGGGGGCGTACAATGAGCAGTTCTTC